This TCR beta chain was recorded in a study of blood T cell repertoires in COVID-19. Sequencing used immunoSEQ multiplex PCR; TCRdb keeps in-frame clones, though not all of them. The sample records fewer than 250,000 clones, around 86% being singletons. CDR3 length: 13 residues. The germline V and J ends were trimmed by 5 bases and 1 base, with 8 bases remaining between them. CDR1 and CDR2 from the germline V gene are SNHLY and FYNNEI. This clone was counted a single time. All enrollees were roughly 18 to 89 years old and from fewer than 30 US areas. This TCR came from a man in his thirties or forties in a cohort exposed to, infected with or recovered from COVID-19 (not recorded which). The specimen sequenced was PBMCs or T cells enriched from blood (not recorded which). The genes are TRBV2 and TRBJ1-1, with D possibly TRBD1 on 6 matching bases. CDR3 sequence reads: CASSKQGNTEAFF. The CDR3, as DNA: TGTGCCAGCAGTAAACAGGGGAACACTGAAGCTTTCTTT.